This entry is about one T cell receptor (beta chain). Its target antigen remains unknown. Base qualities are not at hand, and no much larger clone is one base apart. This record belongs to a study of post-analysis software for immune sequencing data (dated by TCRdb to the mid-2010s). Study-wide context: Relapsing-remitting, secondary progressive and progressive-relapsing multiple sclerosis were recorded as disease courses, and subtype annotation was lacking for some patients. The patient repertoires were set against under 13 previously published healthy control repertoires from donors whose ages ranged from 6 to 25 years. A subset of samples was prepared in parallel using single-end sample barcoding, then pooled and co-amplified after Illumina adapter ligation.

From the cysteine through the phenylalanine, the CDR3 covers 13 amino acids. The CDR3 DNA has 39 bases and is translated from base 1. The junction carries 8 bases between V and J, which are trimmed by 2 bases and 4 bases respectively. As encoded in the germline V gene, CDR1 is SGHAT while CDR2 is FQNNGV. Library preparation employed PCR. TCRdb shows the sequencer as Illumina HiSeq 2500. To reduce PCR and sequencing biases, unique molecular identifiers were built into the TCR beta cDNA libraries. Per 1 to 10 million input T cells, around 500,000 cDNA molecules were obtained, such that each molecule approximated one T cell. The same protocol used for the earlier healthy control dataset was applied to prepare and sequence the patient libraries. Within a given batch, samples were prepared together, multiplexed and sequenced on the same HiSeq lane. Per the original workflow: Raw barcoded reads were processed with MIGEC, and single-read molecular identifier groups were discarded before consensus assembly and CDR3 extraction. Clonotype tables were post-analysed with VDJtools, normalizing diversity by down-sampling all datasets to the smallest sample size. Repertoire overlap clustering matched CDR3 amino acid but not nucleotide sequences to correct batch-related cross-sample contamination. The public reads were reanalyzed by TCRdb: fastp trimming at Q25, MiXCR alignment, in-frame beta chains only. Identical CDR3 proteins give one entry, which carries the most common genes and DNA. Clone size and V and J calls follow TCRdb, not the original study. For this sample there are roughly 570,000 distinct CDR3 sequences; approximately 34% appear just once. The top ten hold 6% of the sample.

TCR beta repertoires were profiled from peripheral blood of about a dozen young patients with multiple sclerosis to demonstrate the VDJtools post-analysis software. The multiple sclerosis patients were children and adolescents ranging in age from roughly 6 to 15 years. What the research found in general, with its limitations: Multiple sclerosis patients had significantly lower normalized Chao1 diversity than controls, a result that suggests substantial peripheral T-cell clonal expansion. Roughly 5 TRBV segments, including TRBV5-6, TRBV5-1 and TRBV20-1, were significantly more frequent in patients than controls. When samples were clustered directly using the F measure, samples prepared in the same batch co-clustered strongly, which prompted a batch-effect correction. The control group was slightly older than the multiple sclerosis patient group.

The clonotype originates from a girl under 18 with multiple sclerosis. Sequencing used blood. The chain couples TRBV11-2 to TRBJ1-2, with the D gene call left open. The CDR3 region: CASSLKSSYGYTF. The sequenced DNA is TGTGCCAGCAGCTTAAAGAGTTCCTATGGCTACACCTTC.